The 2 T cell receptor beta chains below were found in one sample sequenced in a study of regulatory T cells in long-lasting Graves disease. Libraries of TCR beta came from iRepertoire HTBI primers plus Arm-PCR of CDR3 regions. MiXCR was run by TCRdb on the multiplex PCR reads, yielding one entry per CDR3 protein. The table includes 500,000 or so distinct CDR3 sequences, about 16% detected once. This sample's time point: newly diagnosed GD, antithyroid drugs for less than 3 months. TCR sequences were obtained from RNA taken from PBMCs. These data were also reused for a study on T cells in Graves' hyperthyroidism and ophthalmopathy.

Sequencing was performed on peripheral blood mononuclear cells (PBMCs), taken at new diagnosis, from a patient treated with antithyroid drugs. The receptors derive from a woman aged 35-60 years with Graves disease.

The sample holds a few counts of this clonotype. The chain is built from TRBV9 and TRBJ2-3; TRBD2 might be the D (7 bases). V was cut by 4 bases and J by 2 bases, with 14 bases left in between. From germline, CDR1 is SGDLS and CDR2 YYNGEE. The CDR3 has 15 amino acids. CDR3 sequence: CASSFRGANTDTQYF. CDR3 DNA: TGTGCCAGCAGCTTTCGGGGGGCCAACACAGATACGCAGTATTTT.

This clonotype has at least ten counts. The gene calls are TRBV20-1 and TRBJ1-3; tentatively, D is TRBD1 (6 bases). This CDR3 contains 13 residues. Trimming removed 6 bases at V and 4 bases at J, with 13 bases between. In germline, CDR1 is DFQATT, CDR2 SNEGSKA (reference sequence). The CDR3 reads CSARYRAGNTIYF. Here the CDR3 DNA reads TGCAGTGCCCGGTACAGGGCCGGAAACACCATATATTTT.